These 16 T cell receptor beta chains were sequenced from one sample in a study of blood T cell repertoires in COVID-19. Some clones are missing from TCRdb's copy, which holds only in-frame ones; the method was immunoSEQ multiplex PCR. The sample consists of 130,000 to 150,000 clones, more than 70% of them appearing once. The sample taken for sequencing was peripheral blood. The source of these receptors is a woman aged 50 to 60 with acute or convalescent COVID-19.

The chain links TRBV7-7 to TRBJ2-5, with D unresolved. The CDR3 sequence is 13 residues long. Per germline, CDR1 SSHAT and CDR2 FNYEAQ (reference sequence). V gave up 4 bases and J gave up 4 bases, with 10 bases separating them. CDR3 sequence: CASSSTGIETQYF. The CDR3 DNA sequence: TGTGCCAGCAGCTCGACTGGAATAGAGACCCAGTACTTC.

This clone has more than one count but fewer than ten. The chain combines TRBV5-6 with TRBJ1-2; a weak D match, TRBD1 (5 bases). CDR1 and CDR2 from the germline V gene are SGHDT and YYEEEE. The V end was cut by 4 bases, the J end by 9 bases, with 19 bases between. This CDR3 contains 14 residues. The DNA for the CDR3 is TGTGCCAGCAGCAGGGGATGGGTCAAGGAGCGCTACACCTTC. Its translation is CASSRGWVKERYTF.

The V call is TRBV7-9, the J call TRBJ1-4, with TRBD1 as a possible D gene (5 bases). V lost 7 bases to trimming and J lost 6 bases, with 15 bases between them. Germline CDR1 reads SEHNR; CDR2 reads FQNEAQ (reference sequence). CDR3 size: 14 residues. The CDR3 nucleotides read TGTGCCAGCACCTCCCCGGGGGGGGATGAAAAACTGTTTTTT. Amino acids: CASTSPGGDEKLFF.

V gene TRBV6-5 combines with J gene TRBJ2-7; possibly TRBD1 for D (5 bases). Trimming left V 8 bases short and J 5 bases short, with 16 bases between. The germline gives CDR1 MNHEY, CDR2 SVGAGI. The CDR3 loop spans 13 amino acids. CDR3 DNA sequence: TGTGCCAGCGGAGCACTTCAGGGCAACGAGCAGTACTTC. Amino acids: CASGALQGNEQYF.

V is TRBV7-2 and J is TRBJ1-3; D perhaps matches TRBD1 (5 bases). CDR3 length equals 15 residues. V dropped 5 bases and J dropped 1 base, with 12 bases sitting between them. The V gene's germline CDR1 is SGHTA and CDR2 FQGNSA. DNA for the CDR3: TGTGCCAGCAGCCCCCCAGACAGATCTGGAAACACCATATATTTT. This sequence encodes CASSPPDRSGNTIYF.

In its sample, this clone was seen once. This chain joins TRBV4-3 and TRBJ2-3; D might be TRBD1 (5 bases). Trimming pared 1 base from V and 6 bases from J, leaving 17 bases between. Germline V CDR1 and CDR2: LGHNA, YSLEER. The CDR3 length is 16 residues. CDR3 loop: CASSQGERGGRDTQYF. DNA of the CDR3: TGCGCCAGCAGCCAAGGCGAAAGGGGCGGCCGGGATACGCAGTATTTT.

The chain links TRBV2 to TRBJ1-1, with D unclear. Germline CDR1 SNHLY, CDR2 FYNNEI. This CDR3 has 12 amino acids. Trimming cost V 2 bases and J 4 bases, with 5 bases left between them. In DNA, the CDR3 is TGTGCCAGCAGTGAAACGGGCACTGAAGCTTTCTTT. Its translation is CASSETGTEAFF.

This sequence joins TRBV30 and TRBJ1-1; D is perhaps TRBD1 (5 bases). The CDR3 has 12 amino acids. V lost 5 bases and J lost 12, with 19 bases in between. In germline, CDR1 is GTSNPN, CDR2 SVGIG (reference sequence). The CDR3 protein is CAWGDTDSRTFF. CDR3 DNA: TGTGCCTGGGGTGATACCGACAGTAGAACTTTCTTT.

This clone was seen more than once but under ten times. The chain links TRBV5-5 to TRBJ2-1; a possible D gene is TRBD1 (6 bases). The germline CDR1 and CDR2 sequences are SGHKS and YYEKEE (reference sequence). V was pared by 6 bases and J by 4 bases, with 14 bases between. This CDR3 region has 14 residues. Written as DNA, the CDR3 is TGTGCCAGCACTACCGGGACATATTACAATGAGCAGTTCTTC. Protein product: CASTTGTYYNEQFF.

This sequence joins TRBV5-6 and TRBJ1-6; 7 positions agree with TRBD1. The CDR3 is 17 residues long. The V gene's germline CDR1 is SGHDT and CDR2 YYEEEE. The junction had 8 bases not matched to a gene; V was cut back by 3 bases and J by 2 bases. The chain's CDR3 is CASSSRQGNAYNSPLHF. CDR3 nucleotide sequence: TGTGCCAGCAGCTCAAGACAGGGTAACGCCTATAATTCACCCCTCCACTTT.

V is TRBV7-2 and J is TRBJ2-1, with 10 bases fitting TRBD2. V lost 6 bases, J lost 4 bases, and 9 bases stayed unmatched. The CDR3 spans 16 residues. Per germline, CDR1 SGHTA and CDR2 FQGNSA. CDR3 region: CASSLLSGGPYNEQFF. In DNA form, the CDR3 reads TGTGCCAGCAGTCTCCTTAGCGGGGGGCCGTACAATGAGCAGTTCTTC.

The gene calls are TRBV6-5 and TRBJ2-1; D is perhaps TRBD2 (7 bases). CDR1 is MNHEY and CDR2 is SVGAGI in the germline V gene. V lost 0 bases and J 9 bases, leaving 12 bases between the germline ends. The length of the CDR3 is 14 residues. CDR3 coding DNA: TGTGCCAGCAGTTACTCGAGAGGGGGGGTTGAGCAGTTCTTC. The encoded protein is CASSYSRGGVEQFF.

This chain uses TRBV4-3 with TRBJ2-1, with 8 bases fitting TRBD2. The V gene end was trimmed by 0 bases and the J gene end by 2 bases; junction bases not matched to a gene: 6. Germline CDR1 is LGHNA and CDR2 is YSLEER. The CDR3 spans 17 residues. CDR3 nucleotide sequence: TGCGCCAGCAGCCAAGATCCAGCGGGGGCCCCCTACAATGAGCAGTTCTTC. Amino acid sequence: CASSQDPAGAPYNEQFF.

Written as DNA, the CDR3 is TGTGCCAGCAGGACACAAATTAACTATGGCTACACCTTC. This codes for CASRTQINYGYTF. The V call is TRBV2, the J call TRBJ1-2; no definite D call. CDR1 is SNHLY and CDR2 is FYNNEI in the germline V gene. The length of the CDR3 is 13 residues. V lost 6 bases and J 1 base, leaving 9 bases between the germline ends.

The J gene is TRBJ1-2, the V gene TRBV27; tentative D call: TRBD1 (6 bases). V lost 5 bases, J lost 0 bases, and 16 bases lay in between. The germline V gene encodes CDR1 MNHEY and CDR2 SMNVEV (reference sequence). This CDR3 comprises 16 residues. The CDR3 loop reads CASSIAQGSANYGYTF. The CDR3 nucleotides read TGTGCCAGCAGTATCGCACAGGGTTCCGCTAACTATGGCTACACCTTC.

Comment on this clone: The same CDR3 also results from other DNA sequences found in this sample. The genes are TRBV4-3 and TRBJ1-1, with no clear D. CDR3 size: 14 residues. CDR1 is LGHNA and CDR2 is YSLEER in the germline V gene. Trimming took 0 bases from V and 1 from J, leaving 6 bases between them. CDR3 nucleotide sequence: TGCGCCAGCAGCCAAGATCGGGGGAACACTGAAGCTTTCTTT. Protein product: CASSQDRGNTEAFF.